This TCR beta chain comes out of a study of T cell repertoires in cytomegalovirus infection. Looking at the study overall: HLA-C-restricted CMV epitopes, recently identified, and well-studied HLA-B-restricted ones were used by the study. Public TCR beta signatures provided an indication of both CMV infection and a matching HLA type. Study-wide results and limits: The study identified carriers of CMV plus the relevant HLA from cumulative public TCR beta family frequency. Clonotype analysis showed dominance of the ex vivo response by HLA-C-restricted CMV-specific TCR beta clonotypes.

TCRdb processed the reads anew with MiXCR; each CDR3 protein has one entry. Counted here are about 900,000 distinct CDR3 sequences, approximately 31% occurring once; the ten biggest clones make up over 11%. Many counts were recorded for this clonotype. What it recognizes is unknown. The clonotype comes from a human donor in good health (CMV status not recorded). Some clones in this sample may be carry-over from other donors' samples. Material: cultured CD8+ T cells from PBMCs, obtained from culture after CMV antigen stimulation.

CDR3 nucleotides: TGTGCCAGCAGCCAAGGGACTCGGACTGAAAAACTGTTTTTT. Translating gives CASSQGTRTEKLFF. The chain recombines TRBV7-6 with TRBJ1-4; a weak D match, TRBD1 (5 bases). The V gene lost 5 bases and the J gene lost 7 bases, with 14 bases spanning the gap. The CDR3 sequence is 14 residues long. Germline V gene lookup returns CDR1 SGHVS and CDR2 FNYEAQ.